Below are 14 T cell receptor beta chains sequenced from a single sample in a study of blood T cell repertoires in COVID-19. Some clones are missing from TCRdb's copy, which holds only in-frame ones; the method was immunoSEQ multiplex PCR. The table lists some 700,000 clones, over 80% of them singletons. The sequenced sample was peripheral blood. The source of these receptors is a woman aged 18 to 35 with acute or convalescent COVID-19.

The chain carries TRBV30 and TRBJ1-2, with 9 bases aligning to TRBD1. CDR1 is GTSNPN and CDR2 is SVGIG in the germline V gene (reference sequence). V lost 5 bases and J lost 6; bases outside the gene matches: 13. There are 15 residues in the CDR3. The chain's CDR3 is CAWSPVRDRVDGYTF. CDR3 coding DNA: TGTGCCTGGTCCCCGGTCCGGGACAGGGTTGATGGCTACACCTTC.

The V gene is TRBV6-6, the J gene TRBJ1-3, with 7 bases that match TRBD1. Germline-derived CDR1 and CDR2 are MNHNY and SVGAGI (reference sequence). The J segment lost 0 bases and the V segment lost 5 bases, leaving 4 bases of the junction unmatched. CDR3 length: 15 residues. The CDR3 coding sequence is TGTGCCAGCAGTCGGGACAGTAGCTCTGGAAACACCATATATTTT. Translation: CASSRDSSSGNTIYF.

V and J are TRBV5-1 and TRBJ2-7; D is possibly TRBD1 (6 bases). From germline, CDR1 is SGHRS and CDR2 YFSETQ. V lost 6 bases and J 5 bases, leaving 12 bases between the germline ends. This CDR3 comprises 12 residues. CDR3: CASTGSGDEQYF. In DNA, the CDR3 is TGCGCCAGCACTGGGTCAGGGGACGAGCAGTACTTC. Using reference TRBV5-1 and TRBJ2-7 for the parts outside the CDR3, the full variable domain is KAGVTQTPRYLIKTRGQQVTLSCSPISGHRSVSWYQQTPGQGLQFLFEYFSETQRNKGNFPGRFSGRQFSNSRSEMNVSTLELGDSALYLCASTGSGDEQYFGPGTRLTVT.

The rearrangement links TRBV7-2 to TRBJ2-7; D is possibly TRBD2 (6 bases). V was pared by 1 base and J by 2 bases, with 15 bases between. The CDR3 loop spans 16 amino acids. Germline values: CDR1 SGHTA, CDR2 FQGNSA. CDR3 sequence (DNA): TGTGCCAGCAGCTTAGTAGGAGCTGGAGGGGCCTACGAGCAGTACTTC. This codes for CASSLVGAGGAYEQYF. The full variable domain, rest sourced from reference TRBV7-2 and TRBJ2-7, is GAGVSQSPSNKVTEKGKDVELRCDPISGHTALYWYRQSLGQGLEFLIYFQGNSAPDKSGLPSDRFSAERTGGSVSTLTIQRTQQEDSAVYLCASSLVGAGGAYEQYFGPGTRLTVT.

The chain carries TRBV2 and TRBJ2-5; a possible D gene is TRBD2 (5 bases). The CDR3 totals 14 residues. Germline V gene lookup returns CDR1 SNHLY and CDR2 FYNNEI. V was cut by 8 bases and J by 3 bases, with 16 bases left in between. The CDR3, as DNA: TGTGCCAGCCCTCCCCGACTGGAGGAAGAGACCCAGTACTTC. As protein: CASPPRLEEETQYF.

The V gene is TRBV4-1, the J gene TRBJ1-2, with unresolved D. Trimming removed 0 bases at V and 1 base at J, with 9 bases between. The CDR3 runs to 15 residues. The germline gives CDR1 MGHRA, CDR2 YSYEKL. CDR3: CASSQDRWSNYGYTF. The CDR3, as DNA: TGCGCCAGCAGCCAAGATAGGTGGAGTAACTATGGCTACACCTTC.

The chain uses TRBV5-1 and TRBJ1-2; a weak D match, TRBD1 (5 bases). Deletions cut 5 bases from V and 2 bases from J, with 7 bases between. CDR3 size: 12 residues. Germline CDR1 and CDR2: SGHRS and YFSETQ. The CDR3 coding sequence is TGCGCCAGCAGGGCAGGGAACTATGGCTACACCTTC. Amino acids: CASRAGNYGYTF.

This clone has just one count. The genes are TRBV10-3 and TRBJ2-1; the match to TRBD2 covers 11 bases. With 8 bases clipped from V and 5 bases from J, the junction kept 11 bases outside the gene matches. The CDR3 totals 16 residues. Germline CDR1 and CDR2: ENHRY and SYGVKD. In DNA form, the CDR3 reads TGTGCCATCGGACGGGGTATAGCGGGGGGGGACAATGAGCAGTTCTTC. Residues: CAIGRGIAGGDNEQFF.

The chain is built from TRBV19 and TRBJ1-1; D remains unclear. The CDR3 consists of 13 residues. Germline V gives CDR1 LNHDA, CDR2 SQIVND (reference sequence). The V and J ends lost 6 bases and 1 base respectively, with 9 bases between them. The CDR3 region is CASSFNWNTEAFF. The CDR3 coding sequence is TGTGCCAGTAGCTTCAACTGGAACACTGAAGCTTTCTTT. The full variable domain, rest sourced from reference TRBV19 and TRBJ1-1, is DGGITQSPKYLFRKEGQNVTLSCEQNLNHDAMYWYRQDPGQGLRLIYYSQIVNDFQKGDIAEGYSVSREKKESFPLTVTSAQKNPTAFYLCASSFNWNTEAFFGQGTRLTVV.

V usage is TRBV5-6 and J usage is TRBJ2-1; D remains ambiguous. V was pared by 0 bases and J by 2 bases, with 6 bases between. CDR1 and CDR2 from the germline V gene are SGHDT and YYEEEE. This CDR3 region has 14 residues. The CDR3 nucleotides read TGTGCCAGCAGCTTGGCTATAGCCTACAATGAGCAGTTCTTC. Translated, it gives CASSLAIAYNEQFF.

V usage is TRBV5-1 and J usage is TRBJ1-2, with 7 bases fitting TRBD1. The CDR3 is made up of 13 amino acids. CDR1 and CDR2 (germline): SGHRS, YFSETQ. Trimming removed 3 bases from V and 7 bases from J; junction bases left unmatched: 6. This CDR3 reads CASSSTGAVGYTF. The CDR3 coding sequence is TGCGCCAGCAGCTCTACAGGGGCGGTTGGCTACACCTTC.

The chain uses TRBV12-3 or TRBV12-4 and TRBJ1-2, with D possibly TRBD1 on 6 matching bases. Deletions cut 7 bases from V and 2 bases from J, with 11 bases between. This CDR3 is 13 amino acids long. DNA for the CDR3: TGTGCCAGCAATCTGGACAGAAACTATGGCTACACCTTC. This translates into CASNLDRNYGYTF.

V and J are TRBV7-6 and TRBJ2-7; the D gene is possibly TRBD1 (6 bases). Trimming stripped 0 bases from V and 4 bases from J, with 19 bases between. The length of the CDR3 is 17 residues. Germline V CDR1 and CDR2: SGHVS, FNYEAQ. In DNA, the CDR3 is TGTGCCAGCAGCTTAGCGGGGGCAGGGGTACTAGGTTACGAGCAGTACTTC. This gives the protein CASSLAGAGVLGYEQYF.

The rearrangement uses TRBV5-1 and TRBJ1-5; D is perhaps TRBD1 (5 bases). Germline CDR1 is SGHRS and CDR2 is YFSETQ. V lost 3 bases and J lost 5, with 12 bases in between. This CDR3 is 14 amino acids long. The CDR3 spells CASSWGLGDQPQHF. In DNA form, the CDR3 reads TGCGCCAGCAGCTGGGGTCTAGGGGATCAGCCCCAGCATTTT.